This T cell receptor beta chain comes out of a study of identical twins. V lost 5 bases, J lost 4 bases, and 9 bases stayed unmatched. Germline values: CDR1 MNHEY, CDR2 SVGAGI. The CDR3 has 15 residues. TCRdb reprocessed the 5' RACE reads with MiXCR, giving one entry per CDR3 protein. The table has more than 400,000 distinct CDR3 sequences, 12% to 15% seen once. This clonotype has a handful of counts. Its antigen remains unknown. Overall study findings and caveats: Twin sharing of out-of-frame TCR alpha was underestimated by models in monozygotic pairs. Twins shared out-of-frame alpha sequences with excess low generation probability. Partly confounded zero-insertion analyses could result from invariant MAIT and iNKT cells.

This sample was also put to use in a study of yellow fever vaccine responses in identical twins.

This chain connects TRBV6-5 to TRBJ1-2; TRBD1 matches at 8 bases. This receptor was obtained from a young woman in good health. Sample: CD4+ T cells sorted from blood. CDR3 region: CASSIQGGTAYGYTF. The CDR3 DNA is TGTGCCAGCAGTATACAGGGGGGAACCGCCTATGGCTACACCTTC.